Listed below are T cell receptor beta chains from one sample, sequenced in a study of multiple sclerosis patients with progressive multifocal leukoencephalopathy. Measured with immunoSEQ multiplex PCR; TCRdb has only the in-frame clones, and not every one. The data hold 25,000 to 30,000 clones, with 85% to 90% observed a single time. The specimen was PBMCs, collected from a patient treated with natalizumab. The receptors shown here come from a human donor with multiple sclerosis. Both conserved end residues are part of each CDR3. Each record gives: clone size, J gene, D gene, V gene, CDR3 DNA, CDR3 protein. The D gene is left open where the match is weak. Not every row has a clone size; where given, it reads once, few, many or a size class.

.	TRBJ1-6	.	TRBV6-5	TGTGCCAGCAGCCGGGACTGGAATTCACCCCTCCACTTT	CASSRDWNSPLHF
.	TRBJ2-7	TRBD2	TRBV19	TGTGCCAGTAGTACGACCGGGGGGATGATGTACGAGCAGTACTTC	CASSTTGGMMYEQYF
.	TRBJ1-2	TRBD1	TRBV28	TGTGCCAGCATCGGACAGGGAGAAGGCTACACCTTC	CASIGQGEGYTF
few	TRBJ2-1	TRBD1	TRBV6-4	TGTGCCAGCAGTGACTTGGTAGGACAGGGGGCGGATGAGCAGTTCTTC	CASSDLVGQGADEQFF
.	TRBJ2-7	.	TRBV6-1	TGTGCCAGCGAAATTGGGGGGTATTACGAGCAGTACTTC	CASEIGGYYEQYF
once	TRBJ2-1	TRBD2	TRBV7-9	TGTGCCAGCAGCCCTAGGAGCGGGGGCAACTACAATGAGCAGTTCTTC	CASSPRSGGNYNEQFF
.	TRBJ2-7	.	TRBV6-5	TGTGCCAGCAGTTACGGTGGGACTCAACGGGACGAGCAGTACTTC	CASSYGGTQRDEQYF
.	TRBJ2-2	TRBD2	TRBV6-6	TGTGCCAGCACCGAGGGACTAGCGGCCACCGGGGAGCTGTTTTTT	CASTEGLAATGELFF
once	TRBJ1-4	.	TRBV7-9	TGTGCCAGCAGAGACAGTGGCCCCAATGAAAAACTGTTTTTT	CASRDSGPNEKLFF
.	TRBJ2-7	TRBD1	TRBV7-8	TGTGCCAGCAGCTTACTTTCTGGGACAGCCTACGAGCAGTACTTC	CASSLLSGTAYEQYF
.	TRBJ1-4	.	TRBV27	TGTGCCAGAAGCTTCCCTAACCCTGCAACTAATGAAAAACTGTTTTTT	CARSFPNPATNEKLFF
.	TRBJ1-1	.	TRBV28	TGTGCCAGCACCATACAACAGGGACCGAGCACTGAAGCTTTCTTT	CASTIQQGPSTEAFF
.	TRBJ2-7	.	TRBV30	TGTGCCTGGAAAGGGGACGAGCAGTACTTC	CAWKGDEQYF
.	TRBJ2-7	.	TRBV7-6	TGTGCCAGCAGCTTAATTGGGGGCAGGGCATCTTACGAGCAGTACTTC	CASSLIGGRASYEQYF
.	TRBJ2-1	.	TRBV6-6	TGTGCCAGCAGTTACACAGGGACGTCCTTCTACAATGAGCAGTTCTTC	CASSYTGTSFYNEQFF
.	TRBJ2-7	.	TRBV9	TGTGCCAGCAGCGCCCCCTCCGACAGGCCCTACTCCTACGAGCAGTACTTC	CASSAPSDRPYSYEQYF
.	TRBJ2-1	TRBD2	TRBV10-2	TGCGCCAGCACTCCCGCCGCGGGGGGGCCAAGTGAGCAGTTCTTC	CASTPAAGGPSEQFF
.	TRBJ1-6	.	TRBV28	TGTGCCAGCAGCCCAAGACAATCACCCCTCCACTTT	CASSPRQSPLHF
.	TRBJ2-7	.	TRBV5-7	TGTGCCAGCAGCTTGACAGGGTACGAGCAGTACTTC	CASSLTGYEQYF
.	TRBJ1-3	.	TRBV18	TGTGCCAGCTCACCAATGACGGACTCTGGAAACACCATATATTTT	CASSPMTDSGNTIYF
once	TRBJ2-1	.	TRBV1	TGCACCAGCAGCCACTGGGGGACGGCAATAGGTGGTGAGCAGTTCTTC	CTSSHWGTAIGGEQFF
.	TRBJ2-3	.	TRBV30	TGTGCCTGTCTAAGGGGGGCGGGCCGCACAGATACGCAGTATTTT	CACLRGAGRTDTQYF